The rows below give T cell receptor beta chains drawn from one sample of a study of T cells in Graves' hyperthyroidism and ophthalmopathy. TCRdb called the multiplex PCR reads again in MiXCR, with one record for every CDR3 protein. The repertoire has hundreds of thousands of distinct CDR3 sequences, approximately 14% of them found once; the top ten carry 25% to 35%. The sample comprised blood. The receptors were sampled from a woman between 18 and 30 years old with Graves' hyperthyroidism that later progressed to Graves' ophthalmopathy. The CDR3 runs from the conserved cysteine through the conserved F or W. D genes are given only for firm matches. The listing skips clone size in some rows; elsewhere it reads once, few, many or a size class.

CDR3 DNA,CDR3 protein,D gene,J gene,V gene,clone size
TGTGCCAGCGGCCGAAGAGGGAGGAATTCACCCCTCCACTTT,CASGRRGRNSPLHF,.,TRBJ1-6,TRBV28,.
TGTGCCAGCAGCCCCGCCGGGACTAGCGCTGGGGCCAACGTCCTGACTTTC,CASSPAGTSAGANVLTF,TRBD2,TRBJ2-6,TRBV27,.
TGTGCCAGCAATGGACTCGAGGTTATCCGTAACTATGGCTACACCTTC,CASNGLEVIRNYGYTF,.,TRBJ1-2,TRBV2,many
TGTGCCAGCAGTCTTACAGGGCTGCAGCCCCAGCATTTT,CASSLTGLQPQHF,.,TRBJ1-5,TRBV5-5,many
TGCAGTGCTACGGGGACTAGCGGGAGTATCTCCTACAATGAGCAGTTCTTC,CSATGTSGSISYNEQFF,TRBD2,TRBJ2-1,TRBV20-1,many
TGCGCCAGCAGCTCACAGGAGAACACTGAAGCTTTCTTT,CASSSQENTEAFF,.,TRBJ1-1,TRBV5-1,.
TGTGCCAGCATTATTACTCTCACTGAAGCTTTCTTT,CASIITLTEAFF,.,TRBJ1-1,TRBV2,many
TGTGCCAGCAGCTTTGGAAGATTGGGGTACGAGCAGTACTTC,CASSFGRLGYEQYF,.,TRBJ2-7,TRBV7-2,.
TGTGCCAGCAGCGGAACCCGGGACAGGGCCCCCCGCTCCTACAATGAGCAGTTCTTC,CASSGTRDRAPRSYNEQFF,TRBD1,TRBJ2-1,TRBV9,.
TGCGCCAGCAGCTTGGTCTCCAGCGGGAGGCCCAACTCCTACAATGAGCAGTTCTTC,CASSLVSSGRPNSYNEQFF,TRBD2,TRBJ2-1,TRBV5-1,few
TGTGCCAGCAGCTGGGGGTCCGGGACCTACAATGAGCAGTTCTTC,CASSWGSGTYNEQFF,.,TRBJ2-1,TRBV5-6,few